This TCR beta chain was documented in a study of blood T cell repertoires in COVID-19. Overall study: T cells, B-cell-depleted T cells, or PBMCs provided the cDNA or gDNA that served as material.

The method was immunoSEQ multiplex PCR; TCRdb's version includes in-frame clones alone and lacks a portion of them. The repertoire consists of 150,000 to 200,000 clones, with roughly 84% occurring once and the leading ten covering roughly 5%. Participants were aged about 18 to 95 years, lived in some 23 US areas, and enrolled virtually. The sequenced sample was PBMCs or T cells enriched from blood (not recorded which). This sequence originates from a man between 65 and 85 years old who had been exposed to COVID-19.

The chain's CDR3 is CASSYTGLPSNEQFF. As DNA, the CDR3 is TGTGCCAGCAGTTATACGGGACTACCTTCCAATGAGCAGTTCTTC. This sequence joins TRBV6-2 or TRBV6-3 and TRBJ2-1; 7 positions agree with TRBD2. The V gene's germline CDR1 is MNHEY and CDR2 SVGEGT. V lost 3 bases and J lost 6; bases outside the gene matches: 8. The CDR3 is made up of 15 amino acids.